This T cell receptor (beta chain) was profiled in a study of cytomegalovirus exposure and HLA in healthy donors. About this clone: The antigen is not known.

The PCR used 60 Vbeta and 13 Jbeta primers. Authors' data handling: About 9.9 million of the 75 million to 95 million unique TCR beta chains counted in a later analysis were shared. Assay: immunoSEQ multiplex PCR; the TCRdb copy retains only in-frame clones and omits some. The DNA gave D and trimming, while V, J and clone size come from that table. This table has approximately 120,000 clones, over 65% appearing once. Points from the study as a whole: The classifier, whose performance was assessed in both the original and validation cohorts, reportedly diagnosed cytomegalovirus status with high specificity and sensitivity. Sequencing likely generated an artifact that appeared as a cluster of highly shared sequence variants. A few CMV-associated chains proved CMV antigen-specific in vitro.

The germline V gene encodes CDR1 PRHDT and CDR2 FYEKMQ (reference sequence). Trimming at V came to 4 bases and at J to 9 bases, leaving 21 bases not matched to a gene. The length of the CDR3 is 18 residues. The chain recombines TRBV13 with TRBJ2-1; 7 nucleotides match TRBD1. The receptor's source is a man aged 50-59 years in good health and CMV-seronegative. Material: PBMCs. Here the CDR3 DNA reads TGTGCCAGCAGCTCCCCCGGGACAGAGGATACACCGAGGGGTGAGCAGTTCTTC. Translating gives CASSSPGTEDTPRGEQFF.